The 22 T cell receptor beta chains in this list originate from one sample, sequenced in a study of blood T cell repertoires in COVID-19. Data came from immunoSEQ multiplex PCR; TCRdb stores just in-frame clones and leaves some out. The sample lists 150,000 to 200,000 clones; less than 85% were seen once. The sequenced sample was PBMCs or T cells enriched from blood (not recorded which). These receptors all stem from a woman aged 55-70 years with acute COVID-19.

The chain is built from TRBV11-3 and TRBJ2-3, with TRBD2 matching over 9 bases. The CDR3 sequence is 17 residues long. Trimming removed 4 bases from V and 3 bases from J; junction bases left unmatched: 11. Germline V gives CDR1 SGHNT, CDR2 YENEEA. CDR3 nucleotide sequence: TGTGCCAGCAGCTCCAGATGGGATAGCGGGAGTACAGATACGCAGTATTTT. Protein: CASSSRWDSGSTDTQYF.

The chain employs TRBV28 and TRBJ1-3; TRBD1 aligns across 9 bases. CDR3 length equals 15 residues. J gave up 4 bases and V 3 bases, and 4 bases lay outside the gene matches. Germline assignment: CDR1 MDHEN and CDR2 SYDVKM. This chain's CDR3 is CASSFPGTGGNTIYF. CDR3 DNA: TGTGCCAGCAGTTTCCCTGGGACAGGGGGAAACACCATATATTTT.

This clone was picked up one time. The gene calls are TRBV5-1 and TRBJ2-1; 10 bases align to TRBD2. Germline V lookup: CDR1 SGHRS, CDR2 YFSETQ. V was pared by 0 bases and J by 5 bases, with 5 bases of the junction left unmatched. The CDR3 is made up of 16 amino acids. In DNA, the CDR3 is TGCGCCAGCAGCTTGGGAGCGGGAGGGCCGAACAATGAGCAGTTCTTC. Encoded protein: CASSLGAGGPNNEQFF.

This clone was counted only a few times. The chain joins TRBV27 to TRBJ1-2; TRBD1 is a possible D gene (5 bases). Trimming took 10 bases from V and 5 from J, leaving 17 bases between them. The V gene's germline CDR1 is MNHEY and CDR2 SMNVEV (reference sequence). The CDR3 runs 13 residues. The CDR3 protein is CATGGRNIYGYTF. Here the CDR3 DNA reads TGTGCCACCGGGGGGAGGAACATTTATGGCTACACCTTC.

There are a few counts of this clone. The rearrangement links TRBV6-5 to TRBJ1-2, with 7 bases lining up with TRBD1. The trim removed 0 bases at V and 8 bases at J, leaving 12 bases unmatched. The CDR3 sequence is 16 residues long. Germline CDR1 and CDR2: MNHEY and SVGAGI. The CDR3: CASSYSRTGYSWGYTF. Written as DNA, the CDR3 is TGTGCCAGCAGTTACTCGAGGACAGGCTATTCGTGGGGCTACACCTTC.

The table lists this clone with many counts. One end of the junction varies from germline; a read error may be responsible. This chain links TRBV19 with TRBJ1-6; unclear D gene. The germline V gene has CDR1 LNHDA and CDR2 SQIVND (reference sequence). The CDR3 runs 15 residues. The CDR3 DNA is TGTGCCAGTAATATAGGTGACATACCCAATTCACCCCTCCACTTT. Its protein is CASNIGDIPNSPLHF.

This CDR3 reads CASSLLGLFSNQPQHF. The CDR3 DNA is TGTGCCAGCAGCTTGTTGGGACTGTTTAGCAATCAGCCCCAGCATTTT. The chain has TRBV5-5 and TRBJ1-5, with a possible D match to TRBD1 (5 bases). The CDR3 is 16 residues long. V lost 1 base and J 0 bases, leaving 11 bases between the germline ends. The germline gives CDR1 SGHKS, CDR2 YYEKEE (reference sequence). Full variable domain (missing parts from reference TRBV5-5 and TRBJ1-5): DAGVTQSPTHLIKTRGQQVTLRCSPISGHKSVSWYQQVLGQGPQFIFQYYEKEERGRGNFPDRFSARQFPNYSSELNVNALLLGDSALYLCASSLLGLFSNQPQHFGDGTRLSIL.

This rearrangement joins TRBV6-5 to TRBJ1-1; D remains ambiguous. The germline V gene has CDR1 MNHEY and CDR2 SVGAGI. V was shortened by 6 bases and J by 0 bases, with 11 bases between the two germline ends. This CDR3 spans 14 amino acids. In DNA, the CDR3 is TGTGCCAGCAGCTACCGGACTGTGAACACTGAAGCTTTCTTT. As protein: CASSYRTVNTEAFF.

The chain joins TRBV29-1 to TRBJ2-2; 8 bases are shared with TRBD1. Germline V lookup: CDR1 SQVTM, CDR2 ANQGSEA. This CDR3 contains 14 residues. The V and J ends lost 5 bases and 4 bases, in that order; junction bases with no gene match: 6. The CDR3 protein is CSVLDRAVTGELFF. The CDR3 nucleotides are TGCAGCGTTCTGGACAGGGCGGTCACCGGGGAGCTGTTTTTT.

V is TRBV18 and J is TRBJ2-5; D is uncertain. CDR3 length: 15 residues. With 0 bases removed from V and 3 bases from J, the gap between germline ends came to 11 bases. CDR1 is KGHSH and CDR2 is LQKENI in the germline V gene. CDR3 coding DNA: TGTGCCAGCTCACCACCCCACTTTTTCGAAGAGACCCAGTACTTC. This gives the protein CASSPPHFFEETQYF.

This sequence joins TRBV4-2 and TRBJ2-1, with 15 nucleotides matching TRBD2. CDR3 length: 16 residues. CDR1 is LGHNA and CDR2 is YNFKEQ in the germline V gene. V dropped 2 bases and J dropped 10; count of bases not matched to a gene: 6. In DNA, the CDR3 is TGTGCCAGCAGCCAACCGGGACTAGCGGGAGGTAAGGAGCAGTTCTTC. This codes for CASSQPGLAGGKEQFF.

The V gene is TRBV2, the J gene TRBJ1-2; possibly TRBD1 for D (6 bases). This CDR3 contains 13 residues. V was trimmed by 11 bases and J by 4 bases, leaving 17 bases between them. CDR1 and CDR2 from the germline V gene are SNHLY and FYNNEI. The CDR3 sequence: CAGRRDNGYGYTF. The CDR3 DNA sequence: TGTGCCGGGCGTCGGGACAACGGCTATGGCTACACCTTC.

This clone was seen only a few times. The chain joins TRBV5-1 to TRBJ2-1; D may be TRBD1 (5 bases). Germline CDR1 and CDR2: SGHRS and YFSETQ. V lost 4 bases, J lost 12 bases, and 11 bases lay in between. CDR3 length equals 11 residues. Here the CDR3 reads CASSNGAWQFF. DNA for the CDR3: TGCGCCAGCAGCAATGGGGCATGGCAGTTCTTC.

Notes on this clone: Other DNA sequences in this specimen translate into the identical CDR3. The rearrangement uses TRBV9 and TRBJ1-1, with D uncertain. The V end was cut by 0 bases, the J end by 0 bases, with 6 bases between. The CDR3 totals 14 residues. Germline V gene data show CDR1 as SGDLS and CDR2 as YYNGEE. As DNA, the CDR3 is TGTGCCAGCAGCGTAGAGCGACTGAACACTGAAGCTTTCTTT. Its protein product is CASSVERLNTEAFF.

V is TRBV29-1 and J is TRBJ2-7, with 8 nucleotides matching TRBD1. Germline V gene lookup returns CDR1 SQVTM and CDR2 ANQGSEA. The CDR3 is 13 amino acids. V trimming: 6 bases; J trimming: 5 bases; junction bases outside the gene matches: 9. In DNA form, the CDR3 reads TGCAGCGTGGCCGGACAGGGTCACGACGAGCAGTACTTC. Protein product: CSVAGQGHDEQYF.

The rearrangement links TRBV7-9 to TRBJ1-1; 8 positions match TRBD1. CDR3 length: 16 residues. Germline V CDR1 and CDR2: SEHNR, FQNEAQ (reference sequence). Germline trimming cut 5 bases from V and 4 bases from J; bases unmatched to any gene: 12. The CDR3 DNA follows: TGTGCCAGCAGCCCTCGACAGGGGTCTGAGGGCACTGAAGCTTTCTTT. Its translation: CASSPRQGSEGTEAFF.

This clone was counted a single time. The chain has TRBV14 and TRBJ1-2; a possible D gene is TRBD1 (6 bases). Germline CDR1 SGHDN, CDR2 FVKESK. With 0 bases removed from V and 13 bases from J, the gap between germline ends came to 9 bases. There are 11 residues in the CDR3. As DNA, the CDR3 is TGTGCCAGCAGCCAAGATGCGGACAGCACCTTC. It encodes CASSQDADSTF.

The chain combines TRBV24-1 with TRBJ2-2; 9 bases align to TRBD2. The germline CDR1 and CDR2 sequences are KGHDR and SFDVKD. This CDR3 spans 17 amino acids. Trimming cost V 0 bases and J 6 bases; bases outside gene matches: 7. The CDR3: CATSDLISGSPAGELFF. CDR3 bases: TGTGCCACCAGTGATTTGATTAGCGGGAGCCCGGCCGGGGAGCTGTTTTTT.

The chain is built from TRBV6-5 and TRBJ1-1; 8 bases agree with TRBD1. V lost 3 bases and J lost 3; bases outside the gene matches: 9. The V gene's germline CDR1 is MNHEY and CDR2 SVGAGI. The CDR3 covers 16 residues. The CDR3 loop reads CASSYRSGQVYTEAFF. CDR3 bases: TGTGCCAGCAGTTATCGATCGGGACAGGTATACACTGAAGCTTTCTTT.

This clone was seen repeatedly, ten times or more. V is TRBV25-1 and J is TRBJ1-4, with unresolved D. V was pared by 4 bases and J by 8 bases, with 8 bases between. The V gene's germline CDR1 is MGHDK and CDR2 SYGVNS. This CDR3 has 12 amino acids. The CDR3 DNA sequence: TGTGCCAGCAGTGGAGGGCACGAAAAACTGTTTTTT. It codes for CASSGGHEKLFF.

The chain is built from TRBV6-1 and TRBJ2-7; 7 bases are a match to TRBD2. With 3 bases clipped from V and 5 bases from J, the junction kept 10 bases outside the gene matches. The CDR3 is 15 residues long. Germline CDR1 reads MNHNS; CDR2 reads SASEGT. The CDR3 region has the DNA TGTGCCAGCAGTGACCTAGCGGTCCTGGTCCACGAGCAGTACTTC. This sequence encodes CASSDLAVLVHEQYF.

CDR3 in DNA: TGTGCCAGCAGTGAACGCCACTCTGGCGAGCAGTACTTC. Its translation: CASSERHSGEQYF. The chain carries TRBV2 and TRBJ2-7, with D hard to call. CDR1 SNHLY and CDR2 FYNNEI come from the germline V gene. With 2 bases removed from V and 6 bases from J, the gap between germline ends came to 11 bases. The CDR3 is 13 residues long.